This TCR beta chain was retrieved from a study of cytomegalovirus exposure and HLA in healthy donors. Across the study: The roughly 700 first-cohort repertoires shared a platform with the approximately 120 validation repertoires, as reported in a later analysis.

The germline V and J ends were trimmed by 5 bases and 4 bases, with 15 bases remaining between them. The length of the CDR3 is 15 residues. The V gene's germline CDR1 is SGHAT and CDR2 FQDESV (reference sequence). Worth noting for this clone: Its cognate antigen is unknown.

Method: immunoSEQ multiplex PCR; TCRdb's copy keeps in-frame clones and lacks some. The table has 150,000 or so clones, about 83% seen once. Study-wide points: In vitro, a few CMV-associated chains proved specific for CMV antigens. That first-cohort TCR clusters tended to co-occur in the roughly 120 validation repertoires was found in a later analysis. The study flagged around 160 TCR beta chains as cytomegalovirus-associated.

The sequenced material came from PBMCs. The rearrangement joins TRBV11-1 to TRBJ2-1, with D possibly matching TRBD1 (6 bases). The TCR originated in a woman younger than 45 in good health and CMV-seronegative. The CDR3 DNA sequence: TGTGCCAGCAGCGAGGCACCAGGGGATTACAATGAGCAGTTCTTC. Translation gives CASSEAPGDYNEQFF. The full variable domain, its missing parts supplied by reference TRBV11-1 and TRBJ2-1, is EAEVAQSPRYKITEKSQAVAFWCDPISGHATLYWYRQILGQGPELLVQFQDESVVDDSQLPKDRFSAERLKGVDSTLKIQPAELGDSAMYLCASSEAPGDYNEQFFGPGTRLTVL.